The 27 T cell receptor beta chains in this list originate from one sample, sequenced in a study of cytomegalovirus exposure and HLA in healthy donors. PCR primers comprised 60 Vbeta and 13 Jbeta primers. The protocol was immunoSEQ multiplex PCR, while the TCRdb copy is restricted to in-frame clones and leaves out a portion. The sample shows approximately 130,000 clones, more than 70% of them seen only once. Material: PBMCs. These receptors were obtained from a woman aged 45 to 65 in good health and CMV-seropositive.

By frequency in the sample, this clone is medium-sized. The rearrangement links TRBV7-9 to TRBJ1-1, with TRBD1 matching 10 bases. Trimming removed 1 base from V and 5 bases from J; junction bases left unmatched: 7. Germline V gives CDR1 SEHNR, CDR2 FQNEAQ (reference sequence). CDR3 length: 16 amino acids. As DNA, the CDR3 is TGTGCCAGCAGCTTAGGAGTGGGACAGGGGCGGACTGAAGCTTTCTTT. Its protein is CASSLGVGQGRTEAFF.

This chain uses TRBV7-2 with TRBJ1-4; 7 nucleotides line up with TRBD1. J was trimmed by 8 bases and V by 5 bases; bases with no gene match: 8. CDR1 and CDR2 from the germline V gene are SGHTA and FQGNSA. This CDR3 is built from 14 residues. DNA of the CDR3: TGTGCCAGCAGCCATGACAGGGCGGGAGAAAAACTGTTTTTT. Protein: CASSHDRAGEKLFF.

The chain carries TRBV6-5 and TRBJ2-4; 7 bases map to TRBD2. V was clipped by 0 bases and J by 6 bases; unmatched bases: 8. The CDR3 contains 16 residues. Germline V gene data show CDR1 as MNHEY and CDR2 as SVGAGI. The CDR3 region is CASSYSTRGRGNIQYF. The CDR3 DNA follows: TGTGCCAGCAGTTACTCGACGCGGGGGAGGGGAAACATTCAGTACTTC.

The chain uses TRBV5-4 and TRBJ1-2, with D tentatively TRBD1 (6 bases). The CDR3 runs 13 residues. V lost 4 bases and J lost 2, with 9 bases in between. Germline V gene data show CDR1 as SGHNT and CDR2 as YYREEE (reference sequence). The CDR3 DNA is TGTGCCAGCAGCAAGGACAGCAACTATGGCTACACCTTC. Its protein is CASSKDSNYGYTF.

A few counts support this clone. The chain carries TRBV9 and TRBJ2-3, with D possibly TRBD1 on 5 matching bases. Germline V lookup: CDR1 SGDLS, CDR2 YYNGEE. The length of the CDR3 is 16 residues. Trimming pared 3 bases from V and 3 bases from J, leaving 17 bases between. CDR3 in DNA: TGTGCCAGCAGCGGACAAACCTCGCGACAGACAGATACGCAGTATTTT. It codes for CASSGQTSRQTDTQYF.

The rearrangement uses TRBV6-4 and TRBJ1-5; 9 positions agree with TRBD1. The CDR3 has 13 amino acids. V lost 3 bases, J lost 9 bases, and 3 bases stayed unmatched. CDR1 MRHNA and CDR2 SNTAGT come from the germline V gene. The CDR3 region has the DNA TGTGCCAGCAGTGAGGGACAGGGTTCGCCCCAGCATTTT. Encoded protein: CASSEGQGSPQHF.

CDR3 amino acids: CASTLLRGDTQYF. The CDR3 DNA reads TGTGCCAGCACCCTACTCCGGGGAGATACGCAGTATTTT. The chain is built from TRBV27 and TRBJ2-3, with a weak D call TRBD2 (5 bases). The CDR3 runs to 13 residues. The ends were cut back, 7 bases at V and 5 bases at J, with 13 bases in the middle. Germline values: CDR1 MNHEY, CDR2 SMNVEV (reference sequence).

This rearrangement joins TRBV9 to TRBJ2-3; 11 positions match TRBD2. The junction had 5 bases not matched to a gene; V was cut back by 4 bases and J by 4 bases. Per the germline V gene, CDR1 is SGDLS and CDR2 is YYNGEE. This CDR3 spans 15 amino acids. CDR3 sequence reads: CASSTIAGGPDTQYF. The CDR3, as DNA: TGTGCCAGCAGCACTATAGCGGGGGGGCCAGATACGCAGTATTTT.

The chain links TRBV7-9 to TRBJ2-1, with 7 nucleotides matching TRBD2. The CDR3 is made up of 18 amino acids. After removal of 5 bases from V and 7 bases from J, the junction contained 20 bases not matched to a gene. Per germline, CDR1 SEHNR and CDR2 FQNEAQ (reference sequence). The CDR3 nucleotides read TGTGCCAGCAGCCTCCGGGGAGGGGCCCCAGCTGATGTGAATGAGCAGTTCTTC. Its translation is CASSLRGGAPADVNEQFF.

This chain uses TRBV4-3 with TRBJ1-2; 9 bases agree with TRBD1. Germline values: CDR1 LGHNA, CDR2 YSLEER. This CDR3 has 15 amino acids. Trimming cost V 4 bases and J 0 bases; bases outside gene matches: 3. The CDR3 sequence: CASSPTGGANYGYTF. CDR3 bases: TGCGCCAGCAGCCCGACAGGGGGTGCTAACTATGGCTACACCTTC.

A few counts support this clone. The chain employs TRBV6-1 and TRBJ2-3, with 8 bases aligning to TRBD2. Germline V gene lookup returns CDR1 MNHNS and CDR2 SASEGT. There are 14 residues in the CDR3. J gave up 5 bases and V 3 bases, and 4 bases lay outside the gene matches. The CDR3 DNA reads as TGTGCCAGCAGTGACCGGGGGGGCGTAGATACGCAGTATTTT. Translating gives CASSDRGGVDTQYF.

The chain is built from TRBV5-1 and TRBJ1-2; the match to TRBD1 covers 7 bases. Per the germline V gene, CDR1 is SGHRS and CDR2 is YFSETQ. V lost 4 bases to trimming and J lost 3 bases; unmatched junction nucleotides: 9. CDR3 length: 15 residues. The CDR3 loop reads CASSEPSGGDYGYTF. DNA for the CDR3: TGCGCCAGCAGCGAGCCATCAGGGGGAGACTATGGCTACACCTTC. Variable domain in full (rest from reference TRBV5-1 and TRBJ1-2): KAGVTQTPRYLIKTRGQQVTLSCSPISGHRSVSWYQQTPGQGLQFLFEYFSETQRNKGNFPGRFSGRQFSNSRSEMNVSTLELGDSALYLCASSEPSGGDYGYTFGSGTRLTVV.

This rearrangement joins TRBV10-3 to TRBJ1-3; D may be TRBD1 (6 bases). V gave up 7 bases and J gave up 2 bases, with 9 bases separating them. CDR1 and CDR2 from the germline V gene are ENHRY and SYGVKD. The CDR3 consists of 13 residues. CDR3 nucleotide sequence: TGTGCCATCACCACAGGGCCTGGAAACACCATATATTTT. Its translation: CAITTGPGNTIYF.

This clone was recorded only once. The chain is built from TRBV7-9 and TRBJ1-3; weak D call: TRBD1 (6 bases). The V end lost 5 bases, the J end lost 0 bases, and 11 bases lay between the germline ends. Germline V CDR1 and CDR2: SEHNR, FQNEAQ (reference sequence). CDR3 length: 15 residues. This CDR3 reads CASSPGHRSGNTIYF. CDR3 bases: TGTGCCAGCAGCCCGGGACACCGCTCTGGAAACACCATATATTTT. Complete variable domain (other parts from reference TRBV7-9 and TRBJ1-3): DTGVSQNPRHKITKRGQNVTFRCDPISEHNRLYWYRQTLGQGPEFLTYFQNEAQLEKSRLLSDRFSAERPKGSFSTLEIQRTEQGDSAMYLCASSPGHRSGNTIYFGEGSWLTVV.

The chain is built from TRBV13 and TRBJ2-5; TRBD2 might be the D (5 bases). The CDR3 is made up of 14 amino acids. Germline V gives CDR1 PRHDT, CDR2 FYEKMQ (reference sequence). Trimming stripped 8 bases from V and 7 bases from J, with 20 bases between. This CDR3 reads CASLPDSDLRTQYF. Here the CDR3 DNA reads TGTGCCAGCCTGCCGGACTCCGATCTTCGGACCCAGTACTTC.

This sequence joins TRBV19 and TRBJ2-4; maybe TRBD1 (5 bases). In germline, CDR1 is LNHDA, CDR2 SQIVND (reference sequence). V was cut by 2 bases and J by 2 bases, with 7 bases left in between. The CDR3 sequence is 14 residues long. The CDR3 nucleotides read TGTGCCAGTAGTATAAGGGGTACCAAAAACATTCAGTACTTC. Residues: CASSIRGTKNIQYF.

This sequence joins TRBV9 and TRBJ2-3; 12 bases agree with TRBD2. Per germline, CDR1 SGDLS and CDR2 YYNGEE. CDR3 size: 16 residues. J was trimmed by 6 bases and V by 3 bases; bases with no gene match: 8. The CDR3 reads CASSALAGGIPDTQYF. In DNA form, the CDR3 reads TGTGCCAGCAGCGCTCTAGCGGGGGGGATCCCGGATACGCAGTATTTT.

This clone was counted a few times. V and J are TRBV18 and TRBJ1-5; D unclear. The V and J ends lost 6 bases and 11 bases respectively, with 26 bases between them. Germline values: CDR1 KGHSH, CDR2 LQKENI. The CDR3 is 16 amino acids. CDR3 amino acids: CASSRTGLTPSVAQHF. The CDR3 DNA reads as TGTGCCAGCTCCCGCACCGGACTGACCCCGTCGGTGGCCCAGCATTTT.

V usage is TRBV5-1 and J usage is TRBJ1-3; D is undetermined. Germline V lookup: CDR1 SGHRS, CDR2 YFSETQ. Trimming removed 3 bases at V and 0 bases at J, with 10 bases between. The CDR3 runs to 15 residues. CDR3 loop: CASSSEGFSGNTIYF. CDR3 nucleotide sequence: TGCGCCAGCAGCTCGGAGGGATTCTCTGGAAACACCATATATTTT.

This clone was counted a few times. The V and J genes are TRBV7-9 and TRBJ1-1, with D perhaps matching TRBD1 (6 bases). The germline V and J ends were trimmed by 5 bases and 4 bases, with 17 bases remaining between them. CDR1 SEHNR and CDR2 FQNEAQ come from the germline V gene (reference sequence). The CDR3 is 15 amino acids. The CDR3 bases are TGTGCCAGCAGCCCAAGGACACCCAGGGGCACTGAAGCTTTCTTT. This codes for CASSPRTPRGTEAFF.

This clone appeared a single time. V and J are TRBV27 and TRBJ2-7; 9 nucleotides match TRBD2. CDR3 length: 17 residues. After removal of 4 bases from V and 0 bases from J, the junction contained 10 bases not matched to a gene. Germline V gene lookup returns CDR1 MNHEY and CDR2 SMNVEV (reference sequence). The CDR3 here is CASSWSSGGHSSYEQYF. As DNA, the CDR3 is TGTGCCAGCAGTTGGTCCAGCGGGGGGCATAGCTCCTACGAGCAGTACTTC.

Written as DNA, the CDR3 is TGCGCCAGCAGCACCGGGACTAGCGGAACGAACAATGAGCAGTTCTTC. Translating gives CASSTGTSGTNNEQFF. The chain employs TRBV5-1 and TRBJ2-1; 11 bases map to TRBD2. CDR3 length: 16 residues. From germline, CDR1 is SGHRS and CDR2 YFSETQ. Trimming removed 4 bases from V and 5 bases from J; junction bases left unmatched: 8.

This clone was detected once. As DNA, the CDR3 is TGTGCCAGCAGCTTTCGGAGCGGGAGGGCCGTCACTTTATGGGAGACCCAGTACTTC. Translated: CASSFRSGRAVTLWETQYF. V is TRBV5-4 and J is TRBJ2-5; 10 bases are a match to TRBD2. J gave up 5 bases and V 2 bases, and 18 bases lay outside the gene matches. Germline V lookup: CDR1 SGHNT, CDR2 YYREEE (reference sequence). This CDR3 contains 19 residues. The variable domain in full, with the rest retrieved from reference TRBV5-4 and TRBJ2-5, is ETGVTQSPTHLIKTRGQQVTLRCSSQSGHNTVSWYQQALGQGPQFIFQYYREEENGRGNFPPRFSGLQFPNYSSELNVNALELDDSALYLCASSFRSGRAVTLWETQYFGPGTRLLVL.

V is TRBV9 and J is TRBJ1-4; D gene unclear. The V end was cut by 4 bases, the J end by 8 bases, with 15 bases between. The CDR3 sequence is 14 residues long. Germline V CDR1 and CDR2: SGDLS, YYNGEE. The CDR3 DNA reads TGTGCCAGCAGCTCCCCTGGTTTCGGGGAAAAACTGTTTTTT. It is translated as CASSSPGFGEKLFF.

The rearrangement uses TRBV6-5 and TRBJ1-2; D not resolved. Germline CDR1 and CDR2: MNHEY and SVGAGI. Trimming removed 6 bases from V and 4 bases from J, with 9 bases in between. CDR3 length: 12 residues. This chain's CDR3 is CASSPVRYGYTF. CDR3 DNA: TGTGCCAGCAGCCCCGTCCGCTATGGCTACACCTTC.

The CDR3 nucleotides read TGCGCCAGCAGCTTGCCCATCGGGAGATCGACCAATGAGCAGTTCTTC. Translation gives CASSLPIGRSTNEQFF. The chain couples TRBV5-1 to TRBJ2-1, with D possibly TRBD2 on 6 matching bases. Germline values: CDR1 SGHRS, CDR2 YFSETQ. V was clipped by 1 base and J by 6 bases, with 17 bases between them. CDR3 length equals 16 residues.

This clone was seen more than once but under ten times. Other DNA sequences in the sample encode the same CDR3. J is TRBJ1-5 and V is TRBV7-6, with unresolved D. The CDR3 contains 16 residues. V lost 1 base to trimming and J lost 7 bases, with 17 bases between them. Germline loops: CDR1 SGHVS, CDR2 FNYEAQ. The CDR3 loop reads CASSLGQSGKGQPQHF. The CDR3 nucleotides are TGTGCCAGCAGCTTAGGACAATCCGGGAAGGGACAGCCCCAGCATTTT.